This T cell receptor beta chain was sequenced in a study of regulatory T cells in long-lasting Graves disease. Overall study results and limits: New patients shared fewer public clonotypes (966) than persistent patients did (fewer than 3,000).

Assembly of TCR beta libraries relied on iRepertoire HTBI primers together with Arm-PCR of CDR3 regions. Using its own MiXCR run on the multiplex PCR reads, TCRdb lists one record per CDR3 protein. The sample shows 620,000 or so distinct CDR3 sequences, approximately 15% of them seen only once. Trimming left V 6 bases short and J 2 bases short, with 11 bases between. The CDR3 length is 13 residues. CDR1 and CDR2 from the germline V gene are ENHRY and SYGVKD. This clonotype showed up just a few times. Antigen unknown. Time point described: newly diagnosed GD, antithyroid drugs for less than 3 months. Researchers made the TCR library from RNA that was extracted from PBMCs. This same sample was also part of a study on T cells in Graves' hyperthyroidism and ophthalmopathy. This second study notes: Hyperthyroidism had been newly diagnosed in patients aged 18 to 65, and its duration was under 2 months. Clinicians diagnosed patients from clinical symptoms, serum thyroxine and TRAb, thyroid ultrasound and orbital computed tomography. Blood also carried most thyroid clonotypes expanded above 0.001.

This sequence was found in a woman aged 25-40 years with Graves disease. This chain uses TRBV10-3 with TRBJ2-7; D unclear. This specimen was peripheral blood mononuclear cells (PBMCs), taken at new diagnosis, from a patient treated with antithyroid drugs. CDR3 nucleotides: TGTGCCATCAGCCGTCTAAACACCTACGAGCAGTACTTC. Its protein product is CAISRLNTYEQYF.